These T cell receptor beta chains were read from a single sample in a study of naive and memory T cell subsets. MiXCR, applied by TCRdb to the UMI-ligation and nested PCR reads, yields one record per CDR3 protein. The sample includes tens of thousands of distinct CDR3 sequences, roughly 7% of them seen just once. Sequencing was performed on central memory CD4+ T cells from blood. The receptor source for this set is a human donor in good health. Both conserved end residues are part of each CDR3. A D gene is named only where the DNA matches it firmly. Clone size is not always given. Where it is, it says once, few, many or a class for expanded clones.

v_gene	d_gene	len	abundance	j_gene	CDR3nt	CDR3aa
TRBV7-2	TRBD1	15	NA	TRBJ2-7	TGTGCCAGCAGTACCCAACCGGGACAGCCCTACGAGCAGTACTTC	CASSTQPGQPYEQYF
TRBV7-3	TRBD2	15	few	TRBJ2-5	TGTGCCAGCAGCTTAGGCGGGGGGGCCGGAGAGACCCAGTACTTC	CASSLGGGAGETQYF
TRBV20-1	TRBD2	15	many	TRBJ2-3	TGCAGTGCTAGAAGGACTAGCGGGAGGTCGGATACGCAGTATTTT	CSARRTSGRSDTQYF
TRBV5-1	TRBD1	17	few	TRBJ2-2	TGCGCCAGCAGCTTGGGGTCGACAGGGAGTTATACCGGGGAGCTGTTTTTT	CASSLGSTGSYTGELFF
TRBV6-2/TRBV6-3	NA	14	many	TRBJ1-2	TGTGCCAGCAGTTACAGCGGACTTAACTATGGCTACACCTTC	CASSYSGLNYGYTF
TRBV29-1	TRBD1	15	many	TRBJ1-2	TGCAGCGTTGACCCAGGACAAGGGGGCGACTATGGCTACACCTTC	CSVDPGQGGDYGYTF
TRBV28	TRBD1	15	many	TRBJ1-6	TGTGCCAGCAGTTTATGGGACAGGGTTAATTCACCCCTCCACTTT	CASSLWDRVNSPLHF
TRBV29-1	TRBD1	14	many	TRBJ1-2	TGCAGCGTGTCCCCAGGGGGCCGGGCGGATGGCTACACCTTC	CSVSPGGRADGYTF
TRBV20-1	NA	13	many	TRBJ2-1	TGCAGTGGGACGAGGGCGAGGAACAATGAGCAGTTCTTC	CSGTRARNNEQFF
TRBV4-2	TRBD1	17	many	TRBJ1-3	TGTGCCAGCAGCCAGAGGGACAGGCAAAGCTCTGGAAACACCATATATTTT	CASSQRDRQSSGNTIYF
TRBV24-1	TRBD1	16	many	TRBJ2-7	TGTGCCACCAGTGACCCCGGACAGGGGGACTCCTACGAGCAGTACTTC	CATSDPGQGDSYEQYF
TRBV27	NA	15	few	TRBJ1-1	TGTGCCAGCAGTTTGGGCCGGGTCTCGGGGGCTGAAGCTTTCTTT	CASSLGRVSGAEAFF
TRBV28	TRBD2	14	many	TRBJ2-7	TGTGCCGGGATGACTAGCGGGGGTTCCTACGAGCAGTACTTC	CAGMTSGGSYEQYF
TRBV29-1	TRBD1	14	NA	TRBJ2-1	TGCAGCGCATCAACGGGACAGGCCGGCGGTGAGCAGTTCTTC	CSASTGQAGGEQFF
TRBV5-1	NA	14	NA	TRBJ1-1	TGCGCCAGCAGCCCCTTCGGGGAGTACGGTGGAGCTTTCTTT	CASSPFGEYGGAFF
TRBV20-1	NA	16	many	TRBJ1-5	TGCAGTGCTAGGACCGCCAAGGGGTATAGCAATCAGCCCCAGCATTTT	CSARTAKGYSNQPQHF
TRBV30	NA	11	many	TRBJ2-7	TGTGCCGGTGGCCGGGATTACGAGCAGTACTTC	CAGGRDYEQYF
TRBV29-1	TRBD1	13	many	TRBJ1-2	TGCAGCGTCGGGACAGGGGGGGACTATGGCTACACCTTC	CSVGTGGDYGYTF
TRBV7-9	NA	15	few	TRBJ1-5	TGTGCCAGCAGCTTAGGTACAGGTTATAATCAGCCCCAGCATTTT	CASSLGTGYNQPQHF
TRBV2	NA	12	NA	TRBJ2-3	TGTGCCAGCAGAGGAGCGGGAGATACGCAGTATTTT	CASRGAGDTQYF
TRBV6-1	NA	15	few	TRBJ2-1	TGTGCCAGCAGTGAACCAGGGACCCCAAACAATGAGCAGTTCTTC	CASSEPGTPNNEQFF
TRBV20-1	NA	17	many	TRBJ2-7	TGCAGTGCTAGAGATTGGTCTCTAGACCCAATCTCCTACGAGCAGTACTTC	CSARDWSLDPISYEQYF
TRBV19	NA	11	many	TRBJ2-3	TGTGCCAGTATGGCCTGGGATACGCAGTATTTT	CASMAWDTQYF
TRBV10-3	NA	13	NA	TRBJ2-1	TGTGCCATCAGTATCAGCTCCTACAATGAGCAGTTCTTC	CAISISSYNEQFF
TRBV14	TRBD2	14	NA	TRBJ2-2	TGTGCCAGCAGCCTAGCGGGGGTAGCCGGGGAGCTGTTTTTT	CASSLAGVAGELFF
TRBV20-1	TRBD1	15	many	TRBJ1-5	TGCAGTGCCCTACGCCCCGACAGGGTAGGGCAGCCCCAGCATTTT	CSALRPDRVGQPQHF
TRBV12-3/TRBV12-4	TRBD1	15	many	TRBJ1-6	TGTGCCAGCAGTTTGGGGACAGGGGGAAGTTCACCCCTCCACTTT	CASSLGTGGSSPLHF
TRBV7-2	NA	13	few	TRBJ1-6	TGTGCCAGCAGCATCGACACCGGCCCCCCCCTCCACTTT	CASSIDTGPPLHF
TRBV14	TRBD1	16	few	TRBJ2-2	TGTGCCAGCAGCCAGAGGGACAGGGGAGGTCCCGGGGAGCTGTTTTTT	CASSQRDRGGPGELFF
TRBV20-1	NA	15	many	TRBJ1-4	TGCAGTGCCAATGTAGGAGCCCGCCTTAATGAAAAACTGTTTTTT	CSANVGARLNEKLFF
TRBV7-2	NA	15	NA	TRBJ2-5	TGTGCCAGCAGCCGGGACAATTTGCGTGGAGAGACCCAGTACTTC	CASSRDNLRGETQYF